The 21 T cell receptor beta chains in this list originate from one sample, sequenced in a study of T cell responses to AZD1222 COVID-19 vaccine. The protocol was immunoSEQ multiplex PCR, while the TCRdb copy is restricted to in-frame clones and leaves out a portion. The data contain around 110,000 clones, around nine tenths of them seen just once; the ten biggest clones take up around 1.5%. Sample: peripheral blood, taken 28 days after the second AZD1222 dose. The origin of the receptors is an adult who received the AZD1222 COVID-19 vaccine.

V is TRBV10-3 and J is TRBJ2-1; TRBD1 agrees at 7 bases. The CDR3 is 15 residues long. Per the germline V gene, CDR1 is ENHRY and CDR2 is SYGVKD. Trimming cost V 3 bases and J 7 bases; bases outside gene matches: 9. The CDR3 region is CAISDPTGRRNEQFF. The DNA for the CDR3 is TGTGCCATCAGTGACCCGACAGGGCGAAGGAATGAGCAGTTCTTC.

This clone has just one count. J is TRBJ2-5 and V is TRBV7-2; the match to TRBD2 covers 14 bases. Germline values: CDR1 SGHTA, CDR2 FQGNSA. There are 16 residues in the CDR3. With V trimmed by 5 bases and J by 2 bases, 4 bases remained unmatched. The CDR3, as DNA: TGTGCCAGCAGCCAGGGACTAGCGGGAGCTCAAGAGACCCAGTACTTC. The encoded protein is CASSQGLAGAQETQYF.

The gene calls are TRBV30 and TRBJ1-6; D uncertain. Trimming removed 0 bases from V and 14 bases from J, with 17 bases in between. Germline CDR1 and CDR2: GTSNPN and SVGIG (reference sequence). The CDR3 extends over 14 amino acids. The CDR3 loop reads CAWSVRRNPLTLHF. In nucleotides, the CDR3 is TGTGCCTGGAGTGTAAGACGGAATCCTCTCACCCTCCACTTT.

CDR3 sequence: CASSRTSGVQETQYF. CDR3 DNA: TGTGCCAGCAGCCGGACTAGCGGGGTTCAAGAGACCCAGTACTTC. The gene calls are TRBV2 and TRBJ2-5; 12 nucleotides agree with TRBD2. Trimming cost V 6 bases and J 2 bases; bases outside gene matches: 4. The CDR3 sequence is 15 residues long. Per the germline V gene, CDR1 is SNHLY and CDR2 is FYNNEI.

The chain links TRBV30 to TRBJ2-7; the match to TRBD1 covers 9 bases. The V gene's germline CDR1 is GTSNPN and CDR2 SVGIG (reference sequence). The J segment lost 6 bases and the V segment lost 0 bases, leaving 9 bases of the junction unmatched. The CDR3 sequence is 15 residues long. The CDR3 spells CAWSVWFGQGSEQYF. CDR3 sequence (DNA): TGTGCCTGGAGTGTATGGTTCGGACAGGGGAGCGAGCAGTACTTC.

V gene TRBV19 combines with J gene TRBJ1-2; D is perhaps TRBD1 (6 bases). Trimming stripped 6 bases from V and 5 bases from J, with 13 bases between. The CDR3 has 13 residues. In germline, CDR1 is LNHDA, CDR2 SQIVND (reference sequence). Written as DNA, the CDR3 is TGTGCCAGTAGCGGACAGTTGAGTTATGGCTACACCTTC. Its protein is CASSGQLSYGYTF.

J is TRBJ2-7 and V is TRBV15; the match to TRBD2 covers 9 bases. From germline, CDR1 is LNHNV and CDR2 YYDKDF (reference sequence). The CDR3 totals 16 residues. The ends lost 0 bases at V and 3 bases at J; junction bases unmatched: 6. The chain's CDR3 is CATSRDLSGSDYEQYF. The CDR3 nucleotides are TGTGCCACCAGCAGAGATCTTAGCGGGAGCGACTACGAGCAGTACTTC.

This clone was picked up a small number of times. This chain links TRBV6-4 with TRBJ2-1; D is ambiguous. There are 14 residues in the CDR3. Germline CDR1 is MRHNA and CDR2 is SNTAGT. V was pared by 6 bases and J by 10 bases, with 19 bases between. The CDR3 sequence: CASSLLPGIQEQFF. CDR3 coding DNA: TGTGCCAGCAGCCTCCTCCCGGGCATACAAGAGCAGTTCTTC.

This rearrangement joins TRBV28 to TRBJ2-2; possible D gene TRBD1, 6 bases. Germline V CDR1 and CDR2: MDHEN, SYDVKM. Deletions cut 3 bases from V and 5 bases from J, with 19 bases between. This CDR3 is built from 17 residues. CDR3 loop: CASSLGLTGSPTGELFF. In DNA, the CDR3 is TGTGCCAGCAGTTTGGGGTTAACAGGGAGTCCGACCGGGGAGCTGTTTTTT.

This clone is a singleton in its sample. The chain joins TRBV5-6 to TRBJ1-6, with no clear D. The CDR3 has 13 amino acids. The V end lost 3 bases, the J end lost 3 bases, and 4 bases lay between the germline ends. The germline CDR1 and CDR2 sequences are SGHDT and YYEEEE. The CDR3 nucleotides read TGTGCCAGCAGCTCCGACTATAATTCACCCCTCCACTTT. As protein: CASSSDYNSPLHF.

The chain combines TRBV19 with TRBJ1-5, with a weak D call TRBD1 (6 bases). The germline gives CDR1 LNHDA, CDR2 SQIVND (reference sequence). The V end lost 3 bases, the J end lost 3 bases, and 9 bases lay between the germline ends. The CDR3 consists of 14 residues. The CDR3 protein is CASSMGAHNQPQHF. The CDR3 bases are TGTGCCAGTAGTATGGGGGCCCACAATCAGCCCCAGCATTTT.

V is TRBV5-4 and J is TRBJ2-5; tentatively, D is TRBD1 (5 bases). Germline CDR1 and CDR2: SGHNT and YYREEE (reference sequence). V lost 3 bases and J 0 bases, leaving 9 bases between the germline ends. The CDR3 length is 14 residues. The DNA of the CDR3 is TGTGCCAGCAGCTATACGACAGACCAAGAGACCCAGTACTTC. This sequence encodes CASSYTTDQETQYF.

This clone was recorded once. J is TRBJ2-4 and V is TRBV6-1; D uncertain. CDR1 and CDR2 (germline): MNHNS, SASEGT. V dropped 3 bases and J dropped 0 bases, with 12 bases sitting between them. CDR3 size: 16 residues. CDR3 sequence reads: CASSDHSTVAKNIQYF. The CDR3 DNA reads as TGTGCCAGCAGTGACCATTCTACTGTAGCCAAAAACATTCAGTACTTC.

This chain links TRBV28 with TRBJ2-1, with 8 nucleotides matching TRBD1. This CDR3 has 15 amino acids. Germline loops: CDR1 MDHEN, CDR2 SYDVKM. With V trimmed by 7 bases and J by 9 bases, 14 bases remained unmatched. This CDR3 reads CASTLWVGQEGEQFF. DNA of the CDR3: TGTGCCAGCACCCTATGGGTGGGACAGGAAGGTGAGCAGTTCTTC.

The V and J genes are TRBV6-5 and TRBJ1-1; maybe TRBD1 (5 bases). Germline CDR1 MNHEY, CDR2 SVGAGI. This CDR3 contains 14 residues. Trimming left V 6 bases short and J 5 bases short, with 16 bases between. The CDR3 sequence is CASRTTVKVTEAFF. The CDR3 coding sequence is TGTGCCAGCAGGACGACAGTTAAGGTTACTGAAGCTTTCTTT.

This chain's CDR3 is CASSSRDRVGDGYTF. CDR3 DNA sequence: TGCGCCAGCAGCTCCCGGGACAGGGTGGGAGATGGCTACACCTTC. The V call is TRBV5-1, the J call TRBJ1-2, with 9 bases aligning to TRBD1. The V gene's germline CDR1 is SGHRS and CDR2 YFSETQ. The CDR3 totals 15 residues. The trim removed 3 bases at V and 6 bases at J, leaving 9 bases unmatched. The variable domain in full, completed from reference TRBV5-1 and TRBJ1-2, reads KAGVTQTPRYLIKTRGQQVTLSCSPISGHRSVSWYQQTPGQGLQFLFEYFSETQRNKGNFPGRFSGRQFSNSRSEMNVSTLELGDSALYLCASSSRDRVGDGYTFGSGTRLTVV.

The chain combines TRBV5-4 with TRBJ2-7; TRBD1 aligns across 7 bases. This CDR3 contains 16 residues. CDR1 SGHNT and CDR2 YYREEE come from the germline V gene (reference sequence). The J segment lost 2 bases and the V segment lost 4 bases, leaving 12 bases of the junction unmatched. CDR3 sequence reads: CASSALQGKIAYEQYF. The CDR3 nucleotides read TGTGCCAGCAGCGCATTACAGGGGAAAATCGCCTACGAGCAGTACTTC.

The chain couples TRBV10-1 to TRBJ2-1; 8 bases align to TRBD2. The CDR3 length is 17 residues. CDR1 is WNHNN, CDR2 SYGVQD, per germline (reference sequence). The J segment lost 0 bases and the V segment lost 5 bases, leaving 9 bases of the junction unmatched. The CDR3 reads CASSPAGGDSSYNEQFF. DNA for the CDR3: TGCGCCAGCAGTCCGGCGGGGGGCGACAGCTCCTACAATGAGCAGTTCTTC.

The genes are TRBV14 and TRBJ2-7, with TRBD2 identical over 12 bases. Germline assignment: CDR1 SGHDN and CDR2 FVKESK. The CDR3 has 16 residues. The V segment lost 1 base and the J segment 7 bases; nucleotides outside the gene matches: 8. The CDR3 loop is CASSQGLGLAGYEQYF. The CDR3 DNA is TGTGCCAGCAGCCAAGGTCTTGGACTAGCGGGATATGAGCAGTACTTC.

The V and J genes are TRBV6-5 and TRBJ2-7; TRBD2 aligns across 7 bases. The germline CDR1 and CDR2 sequences are MNHEY and SVGAGI. V was pared by 7 bases and J by 1 base, with 4 bases of the junction left unmatched. The CDR3 runs to 13 residues. DNA of the CDR3: TGTGCCAGCACGGCTAGCGGTTCCTACGAGCAGTACTTC. Translated: CASTASGSYEQYF.

The genes are TRBV5-1 and TRBJ1-1; unclear D gene. V was cut by 1 base and J by 5 bases, with 9 bases left in between. Germline V CDR1 and CDR2: SGHRS, YFSETQ. The CDR3 is 13 amino acids. The CDR3 DNA sequence: TGCGCCAGCAGCTTGACAGTGGAGACTGAAGCTTTCTTT. This translates into CASSLTVETEAFF.